The 24 T cell receptor beta chains in this list originate from one sample, sequenced in a study of Ad26.COV2.S vaccination and SARS-CoV-2 variants. Treatment of the sample: about 20 received Ad26.COV2.S at low or high dose, single or two shots; about 5 received placebo; per-sample allocation not given. Sampling was done on day 63 after the first vaccine or placebo injection. Generated by immunoSEQ multiplex PCR, the TCRdb table keeps only in-frame clones and is missing some. The data hold some 390,000 clones, with 70% to 90% observed a single time. Specimen: peripheral blood, collected in a trial of Ad26.COV2.S vaccine versus placebo. These receptors originate from a person between 18 and 65 years old who received the Ad26.COV2.S COVID-19 vaccine or a placebo.

The rearrangement joins TRBV7-9 to TRBJ1-2, with D uncertain. CDR1 and CDR2 from the germline V gene are SEHNR and FQNEAQ (reference sequence). The CDR3 runs 15 residues. V was trimmed by 4 bases and J by 5 bases, leaving 17 bases between them. CDR3 sequence: CASSYGRSDVYGYTF. The CDR3 DNA sequence: TGTGCCAGCAGCTACGGACGATCGGACGTTTATGGCTACACCTTC.

The chain joins TRBV5-6 to TRBJ1-2; D not certain. The CDR3 is 15 residues long. Germline CDR1 SGHDT, CDR2 YYEEEE. V lost 3 bases, J lost 1 base, and 13 bases lay in between. This chain's CDR3 is CASSYKGPVNYGYTF. The CDR3 nucleotides are TGTGCCAGCAGCTACAAAGGACCGGTTAACTATGGCTACACCTTC. The full variable domain, with the rest looked up from reference TRBV5-6 and TRBJ1-2, is DAGVTQSPTHLIKTRGQQVTLRCSPKSGHDTVSWYQQALGQGPQFIFQYYEEEERQRGNFPDRFSGHQFPNYSSELNVNALLLGDSALYLCASSYKGPVNYGYTFGSGTRLTVV.

Only one count was recorded for this clone. The rearrangement uses TRBV6-5 and TRBJ1-2; no clear D gene. Between the trimmed V and J ends, which lost 2 bases and 8 bases, there was a span of 12 bases. The CDR3 runs to 13 residues. Per germline, CDR1 MNHEY and CDR2 SVGAGI. The CDR3 coding sequence is TGTGCCAGCAGTTACGGGCAGAAGTGGGGCTACACCTTC. Its protein is CASSYGQKWGYTF.

V and J are TRBV27 and TRBJ1-6, with D uncertain. The length of the CDR3 is 16 residues. Germline V lookup: CDR1 MNHEY, CDR2 SMNVEV (reference sequence). The V and J ends lost 3 bases and 3 bases respectively, with 12 bases between them. The chain's CDR3 is CASSLGSRNYNSPLHF. As DNA, the CDR3 is TGTGCCAGCAGTTTGGGGAGTCGCAACTATAATTCACCCCTCCACTTT.

The V and J genes are TRBV25-1 and TRBJ2-7; 11 bases fit TRBD2. From germline, CDR1 is MGHDK and CDR2 SYGVNS. This CDR3 has 15 residues. Trimming removed 7 bases from V and 4 bases from J; junction bases left unmatched: 9. The CDR3 DNA sequence: TGTGCCAGCATGAGTCTAGCGGGGGGTGCGTACGAGCAGTACTTC. It translates to CASMSLAGGAYEQYF.

A single count supports this clone. This chain connects TRBV5-1 to TRBJ1-5; no clear D gene. The CDR3 length is 13 residues. Between the trimmed V and J ends, which lost 0 bases and 6 bases, there was a span of 7 bases. Germline CDR1 SGHRS, CDR2 YFSETQ. DNA of the CDR3: TGCGCCAGCAGCTTGGAGGGTGGTCAGCCCCAGCATTTT. The encoded protein is CASSLEGGQPQHF. The whole variable domain, remainder taken from reference TRBV5-1 and TRBJ1-5, is KAGVTQTPRYLIKTRGQQVTLSCSPISGHRSVSWYQQTPGQGLQFLFEYFSETQRNKGNFPGRFSGRQFSNSRSEMNVSTLELGDSALYLCASSLEGGQPQHFGDGTRLSIL.

The chain combines TRBV4-1 with TRBJ1-4; the D gene is possibly TRBD1 (5 bases). The V gene's germline CDR1 is MGHRA and CDR2 YSYEKL. With 2 bases removed from V and 5 bases from J, the gap between germline ends came to 12 bases. The CDR3 consists of 15 residues. The CDR3: CASSQPTVRNEKLFF. The DNA of the CDR3 is TGCGCCAGCAGCCAACCGACAGTGCGAAATGAAAAACTGTTTTTT.

This clone was counted only a few times. V and J are TRBV10-3 and TRBJ2-5; 8 positions agree with TRBD1. Losses at the gene ends were 6 bases for V and 5 bases for J; bases not matched to a gene: 2. The CDR3 covers 12 residues. Germline CDR1 is ENHRY and CDR2 is SYGVKD. The CDR3 reads CAIRGDRETQYF. CDR3 bases: TGTGCCATCAGGGGGGACAGGGAGACCCAGTACTTC.

The chain carries TRBV19 and TRBJ2-3; unclear D gene. The CDR3 contains 13 residues. Trimming stripped 3 bases from V and 6 bases from J, with 10 bases between. Germline CDR1 reads LNHDA; CDR2 reads SQIVND (reference sequence). The CDR3 reads CASSMGSYDTQYF. The CDR3, as DNA: TGTGCCAGTAGTATGGGTAGCTACGATACGCAGTATTTT.

V usage is TRBV4-3 and J usage is TRBJ2-5; D gene uncertain. The germline V and J ends were trimmed by 2 bases and 5 bases, with 9 bases remaining between them. Germline loops: CDR1 LGHNA, CDR2 YSLEER. CDR3 size: 13 residues. The CDR3 reads CASSQMPSETQYF. The DNA for the CDR3 is TGCGCCAGCAGCCAAATGCCGTCGGAGACCCAGTACTTC.

The chain carries TRBV6-1 and TRBJ2-5; TRBD1 aligns across 7 bases. V was pared by 4 bases and J by 4 bases, with 12 bases of the junction left unmatched. Germline CDR1 is MNHNS and CDR2 is SASEGT. This CDR3 has 16 residues. The CDR3 region is CASSAVTRGLRETQYF. CDR3 nucleotide sequence: TGTGCCAGCAGTGCTGTTACCAGGGGGTTGAGAGAGACCCAGTACTTC.

This clone was found once. V and J are TRBV5-6 and TRBJ2-2; TRBD2 matches at 10 bases. With 0 bases clipped from V and 6 bases from J, the junction kept 2 bases outside the gene matches. The CDR3 sequence is 15 residues long. Germline assignment: CDR1 SGHDT and CDR2 YYEEEE. CDR3 bases: TGTGCCAGCAGCTTGGAACTAGCGGGGCCCGGGGAGCTGTTTTTT. The encoded protein is CASSLELAGPGELFF.

The chain has TRBV7-8 and TRBJ1-3; a weak D match, TRBD1 (5 bases). V lost 2 bases, J lost 2 bases, and 13 bases lay in between. The CDR3 spans 16 residues. The V gene's germline CDR1 is SGHVS and CDR2 FQNEAQ. The CDR3 spells CASSLMKGTAGNTIYF. CDR3 in DNA: TGTGCCAGCAGCTTAATGAAAGGGACGGCTGGAAACACCATATATTTT.

This rearrangement joins TRBV28 to TRBJ2-3; maybe TRBD1 (5 bases). V gave up 7 bases and J gave up 3 bases, with 11 bases separating them. CDR3 length: 13 amino acids. Germline V gene data show CDR1 as MDHEN and CDR2 as SYDVKM. CDR3 coding DNA: TGTGCCAGCACAGACAGTTGGACAGATACGCAGTATTTT. Amino acid sequence: CASTDSWTDTQYF.

V usage is TRBV18 and J usage is TRBJ1-6; TRBD1 might be the D (6 bases). This CDR3 contains 15 residues. Germline CDR1 KGHSH, CDR2 LQKENI. The V gene lost 5 bases and the J gene lost 10 bases, with 18 bases spanning the gap. CDR3 sequence: CASSRGSEVNSPLHF. CDR3 DNA sequence: TGTGCCAGCTCAAGGGGGAGTGAAGTTAACTCACCCCTCCACTTT. Drawing the rest from reference TRBV18 and TRBJ1-6, the complete variable domain is NAGVMQNPRHLVRRRGQEARLRCSPMKGHSHVYWYRQLPEEGLKFMVYLQKENIIDESGMPKERFSAEFPKEGPSILRIQQVVRGDSAAYFCASSRGSEVNSPLHFGNGTRLTVT.

This chain connects TRBV2 to TRBJ1-2, with D tentatively TRBD1 (5 bases). The CDR3 extends over 13 amino acids. The germline gives CDR1 SNHLY, CDR2 FYNNEI. V lost 11 bases and J 4 bases, leaving 17 bases between the germline ends. The CDR3 here is CAEDRRGTYGYTF. As DNA, the CDR3 is TGTGCCGAAGACCGTAGGGGAACCTATGGCTACACCTTC.

This chain joins TRBV27 and TRBJ1-6; 10 bases match TRBD1. From germline, CDR1 is MNHEY and CDR2 SMNVEV (reference sequence). The CDR3 has 16 amino acids. Trimming removed 6 bases from V and 7 bases from J; junction bases left unmatched: 9. The CDR3 spells CASSPSRDRGNSPLHF. The CDR3, as DNA: TGTGCCAGCAGCCCATCTCGGGACAGGGGCAATTCACCCCTCCACTTT.

V usage is TRBV7-9 and J usage is TRBJ1-4; 11 nucleotides match TRBD1. Germline V gives CDR1 SEHNR, CDR2 FQNEAQ (reference sequence). V shed 3 bases and J 6 bases; nucleotides not matched to a gene: 3. The CDR3 length is 15 residues. Here the CDR3 DNA reads TGTGCCAGCAGCTTCCCGGGACAGGGGGATGAAAAACTGTTTTTT. Translation: CASSFPGQGDEKLFF. Filled out from reference TRBV7-9 and TRBJ1-4, the complete variable domain reads DTGVSQNPRHKITKRGQNVTFRCDPISEHNRLYWYRQTLGQGPEFLTYFQNEAQLEKSRLLSDRFSAERPKGSFSTLEIQRTEQGDSAMYLCASSFPGQGDEKLFFGSGTQLSVL.

J is TRBJ1-2 and V is TRBV20-1, with unresolved D. V lost 6 bases and J 8 bases, leaving 10 bases between the germline ends. Germline values: CDR1 DFQATT, CDR2 SNEGSKA (reference sequence). This CDR3 region has 10 residues. The CDR3: CSAPTRGYTF. The CDR3 region has the DNA TGCAGTGCCCCTACACGGGGCTACACCTTC.

The chain is built from TRBV4-3 and TRBJ2-3, with 7 bases matching TRBD2. This CDR3 has 16 residues. With V trimmed by 0 bases and J by 2 bases, 5 bases remained unmatched. Germline CDR1 reads LGHNA; CDR2 reads YSLEER. The CDR3 is CASSQDLGGTTDTQYF. CDR3 coding DNA: TGCGCCAGCAGCCAAGATCTGGGGGGGACCACAGATACGCAGTATTTT.

This clone was seen a few times. J is TRBJ1-5 and V is TRBV5-1, with D tentatively TRBD1 (5 bases). Germline V gives CDR1 SGHRS, CDR2 YFSETQ. The CDR3 is 15 amino acids. Trimming cost V 2 bases and J 6 bases, with 15 bases left between them. This CDR3 reads CASSFMPGPGQPQHF. DNA of the CDR3: TGCGCCAGCAGCTTTATGCCAGGGCCGGGTCAGCCCCAGCATTTT. The variable domain in full, with the rest retrieved from reference TRBV5-1 and TRBJ1-5, is KAGVTQTPRYLIKTRGQQVTLSCSPISGHRSVSWYQQTPGQGLQFLFEYFSETQRNKGNFPGRFSGRQFSNSRSEMNVSTLELGDSALYLCASSFMPGPGQPQHFGDGTRLSIL.

The chain uses TRBV2 and TRBJ2-5; 10 bases are shared with TRBD2. With 5 bases clipped from V and 5 bases from J, the junction kept 11 bases outside the gene matches. The CDR3 extends over 16 amino acids. Germline V CDR1 and CDR2: SNHLY, FYNNEI. The CDR3 reads CASSLKSGGALETQYF. CDR3 in DNA: TGTGCCAGCAGTTTGAAGAGCGGGGGGGCTCTTGAGACCCAGTACTTC.

This chain connects TRBV4-3 to TRBJ2-1; 8 positions match TRBD2. J was trimmed by 10 bases and V by 0 bases; bases with no gene match: 2. CDR1 LGHNA and CDR2 YSLEER come from the germline V gene. This CDR3 comprises 13 residues. In nucleotides, the CDR3 is TGCGCCAGCAGCCAAGATCGGGAGGGGGAGCAGTTCTTC. It translates to CASSQDREGEQFF.

The chain carries TRBV29-1 and TRBJ1-1; 7 bases line up with TRBD1. Trimming cost V 1 base and J 4 bases; bases outside gene matches: 3. In germline, CDR1 is SQVTM, CDR2 ANQGSEA. The CDR3 runs 13 residues. CDR3 in amino acids: CSVEVGGRTEAFF. CDR3 coding DNA: TGCAGCGTTGAAGTAGGGGGCCGCACTGAAGCTTTCTTT.